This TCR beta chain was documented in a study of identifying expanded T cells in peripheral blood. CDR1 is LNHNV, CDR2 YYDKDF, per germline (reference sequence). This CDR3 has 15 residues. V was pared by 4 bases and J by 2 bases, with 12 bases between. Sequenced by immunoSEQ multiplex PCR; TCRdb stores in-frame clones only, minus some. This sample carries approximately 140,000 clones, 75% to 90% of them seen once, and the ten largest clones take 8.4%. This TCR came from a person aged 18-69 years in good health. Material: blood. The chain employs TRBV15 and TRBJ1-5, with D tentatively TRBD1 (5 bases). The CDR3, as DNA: TGTGCCACCAGCATCCAGGGTTCCGGCAATCAGCCCCAGCATTTT. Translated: CATSIQGSGNQPQHF.